These 21 T cell receptor beta chains were sequenced from one sample in a study of CD8 T cells in ankylosing spondylitis. TCRdb analysed the 5' RACE reads with MiXCR anew, one entry per CDR3 protein. In the table there are 200,000 to 250,000 distinct CDR3 sequences, roughly a tenth of which are singletons. Sequencing was done on a sample of blood, either unsorted or a sorted T cell fraction (not recorded which). Receptors originate from a male donor with ankylosing spondylitis or in good health (not recorded which).

The V gene is TRBV5-1, the J gene TRBJ1-5, with D perhaps TRBD1 (6 bases). Germline V gene sequence: CDR1 SGHRS, CDR2 YFSETQ. The CDR3 has 15 amino acids. V was cut by 0 bases and J by 3 bases, with 10 bases left in between. CDR3 sequence reads: CASSLDGGNNQPQHF. The CDR3 DNA follows: TGCGCCAGCAGCTTGGACGGGGGCAACAATCAGCCCCAGCATTTT.

There are many counts of this clonotype. The chain carries TRBV20-1 and TRBJ2-1; TRBD2 matches at 11 bases. Germline V CDR1 and CDR2: DFQATT, SNEGSKA (reference sequence). V gave up 0 bases and J gave up 6 bases; unmatched junction bases: 10. The CDR3 sequence is 17 residues long. CDR3 amino acids: CSARDFTLAGGVNEQFF. The CDR3 coding sequence is TGCAGTGCTAGAGATTTTACCCTAGCGGGGGGAGTCAATGAGCAGTTCTTC.

This clonotype was recorded at least ten times. The rearrangement links TRBV12-3 or TRBV12-4 to TRBJ2-4; D is unclear. CDR3 length: 14 amino acids. With 6 bases removed from V and 1 base from J, the gap between germline ends came to 10 bases. The CDR3 DNA reads as TGTGCCAGCAGACCCCACGAGGCCAAAAACATTCAGTACTTC. Amino acid sequence: CASRPHEAKNIQYF.

This clonotype was found many times. The chain couples TRBV27 to TRBJ2-1, with D uncertain. Trimming took 5 bases from V and 1 from J, leaving 12 bases between them. Germline V lookup: CDR1 MNHEY, CDR2 SMNVEV (reference sequence). CDR3 length equals 15 residues. DNA for the CDR3: TGTGCCAGCAGTACCCGGACGGGTTCCTACAATGAGCAGTTCTTC. Translated: CASSTRTGSYNEQFF.

To note about this clonotype: The junction departs from germline at one end; a sequencing error may be responsible. The chain recombines TRBV19 with TRBJ2-1; 9 nucleotides line up with TRBD1. The length of the CDR3 is 16 residues. Germline CDR1 is LNHDA and CDR2 is SQIVND (reference sequence). CDR3 DNA: TGTGCCAGTAGGAGTTGGGGACAGGGTGATATCAATGAGCATTTCTTC. Amino acids: CASRSWGQGDINEHFF.

The genes are TRBV12-3 or TRBV12-4 and TRBJ2-5; 8 nucleotides line up with TRBD2. This CDR3 has 14 residues. V shed 5 bases, J shed 5 bases, and the junction held 7 bases outside the gene matches. The CDR3 spells CASSPTGLAETQYF. DNA of the CDR3: TGTGCCAGCAGTCCAACCGGACTAGCTGAGACCCAGTACTTC.

V gene TRBV5-1 combines with J gene TRBJ2-7; the D is unclear. CDR3 size: 14 residues. Germline lookup yields CDR1 SGHRS and CDR2 YFSETQ. Deletions cut 2 bases from V and 7 bases from J, with 16 bases between. Written as DNA, the CDR3 is TGCGCCAGCAGCTTCTTACAGCCTTTTGGGGAGCAGTACTTC. It encodes CASSFLQPFGEQYF.

There are many counts of this clonotype. V and J are TRBV5-1 and TRBJ1-1, with D unresolved. Germline loops: CDR1 SGHRS, CDR2 YFSETQ. With 0 bases removed from V and 5 bases from J, the gap between germline ends came to 17 bases. The CDR3 length is 16 residues. CDR3 nucleotide sequence: TGCGCCAGCAGCTTGGATTCTCTCTCTCGTGAAACTGAAGCTTTCTTT. It encodes CASSLDSLSRETEAFF.

The sample holds many counts of this clonotype. The CDR3: CASRVDLGVNQPQHF. Written as DNA, the CDR3 is TGTGCCAGCAGGGTGGATTTGGGGGTCAATCAGCCCCAGCATTTT. The chain has TRBV28 and TRBJ1-5; D is perhaps TRBD1 (5 bases). The CDR3 is 15 amino acids. The V end lost 6 bases, the J end lost 3 bases, and 15 bases lay between the germline ends. Germline V gives CDR1 MDHEN, CDR2 SYDVKM.

V gene TRBV6-5 combines with J gene TRBJ2-2, with D perhaps matching TRBD1 or TRBD2 (7 bases each). The CDR3 totals 16 residues. Germline lookup yields CDR1 MNHEY and CDR2 SVGAGI. Trimming took off 4 bases at V and 7 bases at J, with 19 bases between the two ends. For the CDR3, the DNA is TGTGCCAGCAGTTCTCAGGGGGGAGGGGGCGGCGGGGAGCTGTTTTTT. Its translation is CASSSQGGGGGGELFF.

This clonotype was detected ten times or more. The chain uses TRBV12-3 or TRBV12-4 and TRBJ1-3; D ambiguous. CDR3 length: 15 amino acids. V was trimmed by 7 bases and J by 0 bases, leaving 13 bases between them. CDR3 in DNA: TGTGCCAGCAAGATATCTCTCGGCTCTGGAAACACCATATATTTT. This gives the protein CASKISLGSGNTIYF.

The chain has TRBV28 and TRBJ2-7, with TRBD2 matching 9 bases. The CDR3 covers 15 residues. CDR1 and CDR2 from the germline V gene are MDHEN and SYDVKM. The V segment lost 3 bases and the J segment 0 bases; nucleotides outside the gene matches: 3. The CDR3 protein is CASSFERGVSYEQYF. The CDR3, as DNA: TGTGCCAGCAGTTTCGAGCGGGGGGTCTCCTACGAGCAGTACTTC.

This clonotype has at least ten counts. The chain is built from TRBV6-4 and TRBJ1-3; unclear D gene. With 7 bases removed from V and 0 bases from J, the gap between germline ends came to 13 bases. The germline CDR1 and CDR2 sequences are MRHNA and SNTAGT. The CDR3 contains 15 residues. The CDR3 region is CASTPAKSSGNTIYF. CDR3 sequence (DNA): TGTGCCAGCACGCCAGCCAAGAGCTCTGGAAACACCATATATTTT.

In its sample, this clonotype was seen many times. The V and J genes are TRBV7-8 and TRBJ1-2, with D possibly matching TRBD1 (6 bases). Between the trimmed V and J ends, which lost 3 bases and 0 bases, there was a span of 14 bases. The CDR3 runs 16 residues. Germline CDR1 is SGHVS and CDR2 is FQNEAQ. CDR3 in DNA: TGTGCCAGCAGCTTCGCATCAGGGGTAGCTAACTATGGCTACACCTTC. Residues: CASSFASGVANYGYTF. The variable domain in full, completed from reference TRBV7-8 and TRBJ1-2, reads GAGVSQSPRYKVAKRGQDVALRCDPISGHVSLFWYQQALGQGPEFLTYFQNEAQLDKSGLPSDRFFAERPEGSVSTLKIQRTQQEDSAVYLCASSFASGVANYGYTFGSGTRLTVV.

This chain links TRBV28 with TRBJ2-1, with 14 bases identical to TRBD2. The CDR3 sequence is 20 residues long. Germline loops: CDR1 MDHEN, CDR2 SYDVKM. V shed 6 bases and J 10 bases; nucleotides not matched to a gene: 23. The CDR3 region has the DNA TGTGCCAGCAGCACTAAACATCAGACTAGCGGGGGGGACTTACAATGGGAGCAGTTCTTC. This translates into CASSTKHQTSGGDLQWEQFF.

This clonotype was observed a handful of times. V usage is TRBV5-1 and J usage is TRBJ1-4; D possibly corresponds to TRBD1 (5 bases). This CDR3 is 14 amino acids long. Trimming cost V 6 bases and J 7 bases, with 16 bases left between them. Germline V gene lookup returns CDR1 SGHRS and CDR2 YFSETQ. The CDR3 is CASKTTGTGEKLFF. As DNA, the CDR3 is TGCGCCAGCAAAACTACCGGGACGGGTGAAAAACTGTTTTTT.

This clonotype was recorded at least ten times. This chain uses TRBV12-3 or TRBV12-4 with TRBJ2-7; D ambiguous. The V gene lost 5 bases and the J gene lost 4 bases, with 9 bases spanning the gap. There are 12 residues in the CDR3. The CDR3 DNA is TGTGCCAGCAGTCCACAAAAATACGAGCAGTACTTC. Translation gives CASSPQKYEQYF.

This clonotype was seen at least ten times. The chain couples TRBV5-1 to TRBJ2-5; possibly TRBD1 for D (5 bases). Deletions cut 0 bases from V and 3 bases from J, with 9 bases between. The germline gives CDR1 SGHRS, CDR2 YFSETQ. CDR3 length equals 14 residues. CDR3 coding DNA: TGCGCCAGCAGCTTGGAGGGGAACAAAGAGACCCAGTACTTC. This codes for CASSLEGNKETQYF.

This clonotype was seen ten or more times. The chain uses TRBV5-1 and TRBJ2-2, with TRBD1 as a possible D gene (6 bases). Germline-derived CDR1 and CDR2 are SGHRS and YFSETQ. The CDR3 has 15 residues. Trimming shortened V by 0 bases and J by 7 bases, and 13 bases separated the two germline ends. CDR3 sequence reads: CASSLERTVNGELFF. In nucleotides, the CDR3 is TGCGCCAGCAGCTTGGAAAGGACAGTTAACGGGGAGCTGTTTTTT.

Many counts were recorded for this clonotype. The V call is TRBV15, the J call TRBJ1-2; 7 bases align to TRBD1. The CDR3 length is 14 residues. Trimming took 5 bases from V and 8 from J; bases not matched to a gene: 11. CDR1 and CDR2 (germline): LNHNV, YYDKDF (reference sequence). CDR3 protein: CATSVQTGPGGYTF. CDR3 DNA: TGTGCCACCAGCGTCCAGACAGGGCCAGGAGGCTACACCTTC.

This clonotype was counted between two and nine times. This chain links TRBV7-2 with TRBJ1-1, with 7 bases that match TRBD1. J gave up 1 base and V 5 bases, and 4 bases lay outside the gene matches. The CDR3 runs to 14 residues. The germline CDR1 and CDR2 sequences are SGHTA and FQGNSA. Here the CDR3 DNA reads TGTGCCAGCAGCCAGGACAGGTGGAACACTGAAGCTTTCTTT. Protein: CASSQDRWNTEAFF.